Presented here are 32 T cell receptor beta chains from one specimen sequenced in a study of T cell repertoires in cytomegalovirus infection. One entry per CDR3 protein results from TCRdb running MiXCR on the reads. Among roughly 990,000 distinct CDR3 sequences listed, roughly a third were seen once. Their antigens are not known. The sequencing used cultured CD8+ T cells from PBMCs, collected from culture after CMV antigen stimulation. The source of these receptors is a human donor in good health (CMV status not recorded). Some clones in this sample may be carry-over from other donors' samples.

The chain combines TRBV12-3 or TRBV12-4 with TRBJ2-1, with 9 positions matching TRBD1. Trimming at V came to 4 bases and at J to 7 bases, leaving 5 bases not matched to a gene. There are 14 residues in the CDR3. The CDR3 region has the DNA TGTGCCAGCAGTTACCGGGACAGGGCGAATGAGCAGTTCTTC. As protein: CASSYRDRANEQFF.

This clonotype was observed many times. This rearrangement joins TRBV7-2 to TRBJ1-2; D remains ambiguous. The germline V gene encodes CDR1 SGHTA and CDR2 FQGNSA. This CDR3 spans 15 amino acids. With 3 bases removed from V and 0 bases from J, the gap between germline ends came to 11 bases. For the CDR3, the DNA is TGTGCCAGCAGCTTTGAACCAGGAGCTAACTATGGCTACACCTTC. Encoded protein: CASSFEPGANYGYTF.

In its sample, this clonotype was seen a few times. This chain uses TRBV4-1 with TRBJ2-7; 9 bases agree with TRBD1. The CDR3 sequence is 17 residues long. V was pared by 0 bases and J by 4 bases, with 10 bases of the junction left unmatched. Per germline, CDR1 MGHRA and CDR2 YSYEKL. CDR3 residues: CASSQEAAGTGTYEQYF. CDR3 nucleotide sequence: TGCGCCAGCAGCCAAGAAGCGGCCGGGACAGGGACTTACGAGCAGTACTTC.

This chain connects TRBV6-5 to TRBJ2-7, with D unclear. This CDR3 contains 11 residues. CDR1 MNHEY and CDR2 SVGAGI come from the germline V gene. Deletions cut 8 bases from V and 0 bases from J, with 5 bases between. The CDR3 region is CASGNSYEQYF. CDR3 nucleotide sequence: TGTGCCAGCGGGAACTCCTACGAGCAGTACTTC.

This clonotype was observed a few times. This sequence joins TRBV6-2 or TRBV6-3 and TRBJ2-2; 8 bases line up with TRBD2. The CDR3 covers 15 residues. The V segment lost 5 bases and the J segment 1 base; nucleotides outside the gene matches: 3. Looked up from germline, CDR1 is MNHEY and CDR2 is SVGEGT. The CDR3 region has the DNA TGTGCCAGCAGTAATCTAGCGGGGAACACCGGGGAGCTGTTTTTT. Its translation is CASSNLAGNTGELFF.

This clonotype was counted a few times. The CDR3 is CSARDDRGALYEQYV. CDR3 coding DNA: TGCAGTGCTAGAGATGATCGGGGGGCGCTCTACGAGCAGTACGTC. This chain joins TRBV20-1 and TRBJ2-7; tentative D call: TRBD2 (7 bases). Trimming removed 0 bases at V and 3 bases at J, with 15 bases between. The germline CDR1 and CDR2 sequences are DFQATT and SNEGSKA (reference sequence). CDR3 length equals 15 residues.

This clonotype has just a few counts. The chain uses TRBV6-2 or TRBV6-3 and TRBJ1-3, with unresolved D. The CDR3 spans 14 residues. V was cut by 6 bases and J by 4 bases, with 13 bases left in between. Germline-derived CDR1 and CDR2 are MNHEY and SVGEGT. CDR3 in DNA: TGTGCCAGCAGCCCTCGGAAGGGCGGAAACACCATATATTTT. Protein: CASSPRKGGNTIYF.

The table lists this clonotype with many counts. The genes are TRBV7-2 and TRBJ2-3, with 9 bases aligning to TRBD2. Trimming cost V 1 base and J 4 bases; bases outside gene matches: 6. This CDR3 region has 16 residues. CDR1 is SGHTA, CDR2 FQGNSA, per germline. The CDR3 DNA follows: TGTGCCAGCAGCTTAGGCTTGCGGGGGGGCGCAGATACGCAGTATTTT. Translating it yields CASSLGLRGGADTQYF.

The CDR3 DNA follows: TGTGCCAGCAGCTCCTCCTTCAGGGACACCGGGGAGCTGTTTTTT. It translates to CASSSSFRDTGELFF. This chain links TRBV7-9 with TRBJ2-2; D perhaps matches TRBD1 (5 bases). Trimming took 4 bases from V and 3 from J, leaving 12 bases between them. This CDR3 spans 15 amino acids. From germline, CDR1 is SEHNR and CDR2 FQNEAQ (reference sequence).

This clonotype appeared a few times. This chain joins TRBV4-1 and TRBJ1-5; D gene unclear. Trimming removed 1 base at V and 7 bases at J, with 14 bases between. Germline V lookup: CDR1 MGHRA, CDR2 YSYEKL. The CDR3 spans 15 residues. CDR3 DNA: TGCGCCAGCAGCCAAGGGAAGGGCACGGGGCAGCCCCAGCATTTT. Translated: CASSQGKGTGQPQHF.

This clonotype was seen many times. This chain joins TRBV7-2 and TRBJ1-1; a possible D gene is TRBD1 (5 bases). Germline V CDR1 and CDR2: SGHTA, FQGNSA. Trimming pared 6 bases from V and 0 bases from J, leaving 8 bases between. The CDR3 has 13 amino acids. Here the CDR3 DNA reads TGTGCCAGCAGAGGGGCGGTGAACACTGAAGCTTTCTTT. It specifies CASRGAVNTEAFF.

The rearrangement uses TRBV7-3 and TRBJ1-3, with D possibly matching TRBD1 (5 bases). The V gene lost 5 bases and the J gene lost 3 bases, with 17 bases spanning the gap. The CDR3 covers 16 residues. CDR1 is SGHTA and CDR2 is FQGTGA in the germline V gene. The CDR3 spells CASSTEGRAHGNTIYF. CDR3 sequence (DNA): TGTGCCAGCAGCACGGAGGGCAGGGCACATGGAAACACCATATATTTT.

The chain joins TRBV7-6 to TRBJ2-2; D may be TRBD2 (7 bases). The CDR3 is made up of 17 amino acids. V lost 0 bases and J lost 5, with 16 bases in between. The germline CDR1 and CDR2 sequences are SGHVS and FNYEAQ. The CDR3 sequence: CASSLARLGGQTGELFF. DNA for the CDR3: TGTGCCAGCAGCTTAGCCCGTCTCGGGGGGCAGACCGGGGAGCTGTTTTTT.

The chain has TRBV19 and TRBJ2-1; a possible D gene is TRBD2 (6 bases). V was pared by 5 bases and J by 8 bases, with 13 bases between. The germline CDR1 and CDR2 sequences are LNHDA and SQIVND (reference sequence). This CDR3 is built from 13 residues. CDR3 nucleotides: TGTGCCAGTAGTTACGGAGGGCCCGATGAGCAGTTCTTC. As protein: CASSYGGPDEQFF.

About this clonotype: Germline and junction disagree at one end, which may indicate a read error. CDR3 nucleotides: TGTGCCAGCAGGACAGGTTTCAATGAGCCCCAGCATTTT. This gives the protein CASRTGFNEPQHF. The V gene is TRBV6-2 or TRBV6-3, the J gene TRBJ1-5; D possibly corresponds to TRBD1 (6 bases). Germline V gene sequence: CDR1 MNHEY, CDR2 SVGEGT. The length of the CDR3 is 13 residues.

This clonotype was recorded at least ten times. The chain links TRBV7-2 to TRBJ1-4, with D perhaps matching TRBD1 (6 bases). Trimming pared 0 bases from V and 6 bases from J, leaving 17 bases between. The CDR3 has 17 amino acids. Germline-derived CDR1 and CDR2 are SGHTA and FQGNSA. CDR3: CASSLALPGVLDEKLFF. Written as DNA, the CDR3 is TGTGCCAGCAGCTTAGCCCTCCCAGGGGTATTGGATGAAAAACTGTTTTTT. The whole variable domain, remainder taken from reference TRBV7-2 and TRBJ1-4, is GAGVSQSPSNKVTEKGKDVELRCDPISGHTALYWYRQSLGQGLEFLIYFQGNSAPDKSGLPSDRFSAERTGGSVSTLTIQRTQQEDSAVYLCASSLALPGVLDEKLFFGSGTQLSVL.

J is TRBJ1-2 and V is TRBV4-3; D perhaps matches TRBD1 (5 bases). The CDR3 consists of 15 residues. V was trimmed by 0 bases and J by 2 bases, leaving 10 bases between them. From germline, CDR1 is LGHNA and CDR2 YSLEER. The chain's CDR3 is CASSQDYRSNYGYTF. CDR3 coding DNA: TGCGCCAGCAGCCAAGACTACAGGTCAAACTATGGCTACACCTTC.

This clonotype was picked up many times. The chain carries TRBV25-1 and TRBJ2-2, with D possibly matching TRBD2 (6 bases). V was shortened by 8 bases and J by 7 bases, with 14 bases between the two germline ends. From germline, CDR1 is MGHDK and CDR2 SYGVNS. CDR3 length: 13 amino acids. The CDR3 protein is CASSGEAFGELFF. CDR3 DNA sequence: TGTGCCAGCTCCGGGGAGGCCTTCGGGGAGCTGTTTTTT.

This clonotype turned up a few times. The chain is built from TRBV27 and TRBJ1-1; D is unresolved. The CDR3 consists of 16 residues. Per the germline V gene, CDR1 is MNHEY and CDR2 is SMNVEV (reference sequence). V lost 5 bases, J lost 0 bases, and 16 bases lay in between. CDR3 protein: CASSDTDTLLNTEAFF. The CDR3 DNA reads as TGTGCCAGCAGTGATACTGACACATTACTGAACACTGAAGCTTTCTTT.

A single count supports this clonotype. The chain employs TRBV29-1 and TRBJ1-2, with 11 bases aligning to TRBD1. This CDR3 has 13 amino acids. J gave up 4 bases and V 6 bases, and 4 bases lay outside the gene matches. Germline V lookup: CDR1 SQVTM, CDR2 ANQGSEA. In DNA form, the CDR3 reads TGCAGCGTAAGGGGGACAGGGGGCTATGGCTACACCTTC. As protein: CSVRGTGGYGYTF.

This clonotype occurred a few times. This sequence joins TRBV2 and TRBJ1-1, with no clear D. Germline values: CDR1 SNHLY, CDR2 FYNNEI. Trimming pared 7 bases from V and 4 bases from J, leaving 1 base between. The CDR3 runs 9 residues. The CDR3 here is CASITEAFF. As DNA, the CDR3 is TGTGCCAGCATCACTGAAGCTTTCTTT.

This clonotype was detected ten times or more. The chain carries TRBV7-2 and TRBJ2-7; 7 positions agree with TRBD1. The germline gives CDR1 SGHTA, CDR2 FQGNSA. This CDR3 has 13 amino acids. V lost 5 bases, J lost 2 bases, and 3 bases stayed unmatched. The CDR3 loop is CASSPGQPYEQYF. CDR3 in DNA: TGTGCCAGCAGCCCGGGACAGCCCTACGAGCAGTACTTC. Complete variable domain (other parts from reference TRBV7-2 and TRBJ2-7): GAGVSQSPSNKVTEKGKDVELRCDPISGHTALYWYRQSLGQGLEFLIYFQGNSAPDKSGLPSDRFSAERTGGSVSTLTIQRTQQEDSAVYLCASSPGQPYEQYFGPGTRLTVT.

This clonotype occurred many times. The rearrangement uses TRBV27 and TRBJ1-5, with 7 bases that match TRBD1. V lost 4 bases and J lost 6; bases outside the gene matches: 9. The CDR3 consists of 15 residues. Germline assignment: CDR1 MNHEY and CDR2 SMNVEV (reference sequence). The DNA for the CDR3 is TGTGCCAGCAGTTGGACAGGTATGGCAGGTCAGCCCCAGCATTTT. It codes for CASSWTGMAGQPQHF.

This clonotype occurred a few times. CDR3 amino acids: CASSLAVDPSNQPQHF. In DNA form, the CDR3 reads TGTGCCAGCAGCTTGGCGGTGGATCCTAGCAATCAGCCCCAGCATTTT. The rearrangement links TRBV5-5 to TRBJ1-5; D is unclear. V lost 0 bases and J lost 0, with 10 bases in between. The CDR3 is made up of 16 amino acids. Germline-derived CDR1 and CDR2 are SGHKS and YYEKEE (reference sequence).

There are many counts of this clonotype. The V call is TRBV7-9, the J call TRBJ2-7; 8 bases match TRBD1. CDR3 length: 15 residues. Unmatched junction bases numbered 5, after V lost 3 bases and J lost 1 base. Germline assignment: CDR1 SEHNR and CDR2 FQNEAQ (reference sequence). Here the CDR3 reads CASSLAGGLSYEQYV. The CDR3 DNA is TGTGCCAGCAGCTTGGCAGGGGGCTTGTCCTACGAGCAGTACGTC.

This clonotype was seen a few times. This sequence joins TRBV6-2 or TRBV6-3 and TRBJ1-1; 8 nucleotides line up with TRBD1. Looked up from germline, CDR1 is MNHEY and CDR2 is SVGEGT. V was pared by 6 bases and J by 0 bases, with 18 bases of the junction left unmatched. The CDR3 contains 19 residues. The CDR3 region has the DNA TGTGCCAGCAGCCCCATACTGATGGGGACAGGCTCCATGAACACTGAAGCTTTCTTT. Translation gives CASSPILMGTGSMNTEAFF.

The CDR3: CASSLDPSGRDGYTF. The CDR3 bases are TGTGCCAGCAGCTTGGATCCGTCAGGGAGAGATGGCTACACCTTC. This rearrangement joins TRBV5-6 to TRBJ1-2; perhaps TRBD1 as D (5 bases). Trimming stripped 0 bases from V and 6 bases from J, with 15 bases between. CDR1 SGHDT and CDR2 YYEEEE come from the germline V gene. This CDR3 region has 15 residues.

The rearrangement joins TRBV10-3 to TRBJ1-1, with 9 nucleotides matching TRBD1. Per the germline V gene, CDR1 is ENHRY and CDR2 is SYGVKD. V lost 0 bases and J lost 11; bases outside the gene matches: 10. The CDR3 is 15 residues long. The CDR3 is CAISESISTGGFAFF. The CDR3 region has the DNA TGTGCCATCAGTGAGTCTATTTCGACAGGGGGTTTTGCTTTCTTT.

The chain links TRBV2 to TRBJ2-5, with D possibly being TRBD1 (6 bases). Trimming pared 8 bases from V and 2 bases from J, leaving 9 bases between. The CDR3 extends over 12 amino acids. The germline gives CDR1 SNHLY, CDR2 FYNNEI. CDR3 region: CASLQGQETQYF. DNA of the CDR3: TGTGCCAGCCTACAGGGTCAAGAGACCCAGTACTTC.

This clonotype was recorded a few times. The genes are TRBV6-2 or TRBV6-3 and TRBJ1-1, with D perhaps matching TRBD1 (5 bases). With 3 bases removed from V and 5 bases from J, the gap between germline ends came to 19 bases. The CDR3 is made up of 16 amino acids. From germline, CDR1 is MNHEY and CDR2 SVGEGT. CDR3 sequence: CASSYEGFGAMTEAFF. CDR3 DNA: TGTGCCAGCAGTTATGAAGGGTTTGGGGCGATGACTGAAGCTTTCTTT.

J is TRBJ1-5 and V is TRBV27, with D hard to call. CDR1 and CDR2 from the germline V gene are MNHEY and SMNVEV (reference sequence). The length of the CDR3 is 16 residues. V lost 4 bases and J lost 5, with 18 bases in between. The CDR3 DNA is TGTGCCAGCAGTTCGCGGGGAGGGAAAAGAGATCAGCCCCAGCATTTT. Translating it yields CASSSRGGKRDQPQHF.

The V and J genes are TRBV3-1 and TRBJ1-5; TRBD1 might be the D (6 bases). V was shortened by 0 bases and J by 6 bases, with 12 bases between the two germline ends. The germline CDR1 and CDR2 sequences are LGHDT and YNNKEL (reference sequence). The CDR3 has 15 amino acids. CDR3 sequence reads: CASSQDQGRGQPQHF. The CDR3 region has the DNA TGTGCCAGCAGCCAAGATCAGGGGAGAGGTCAGCCCCAGCATTTT.